A selection of T cell receptor beta chains follows, all from one sample in a study of identical twins. Using its own MiXCR run on the 5' RACE reads, TCRdb lists one record per CDR3 protein. The table records 570,000 or so distinct CDR3 sequences, roughly 9.5% of them present only once. These data were also filed under a second study, of yellow fever vaccine responses in identical twins.

Material for sequencing was PBMCs. Receptor source: a woman under 30 in good health. Each CDR3 is given with its conserved first and last residue. Fields, in order: clone size, CDR3 length, D gene, V gene, J gene, CDR3 protein, CDR3 DNA. D genes are given only for firm matches. Clone size appears in some rows only: once, few, many, or a class for an expanded clone.

>-|16|TRBD2|TRBV9|TRBJ2-5
CASSAAGTSGQETQYF
TGTGCCAGCAGCGCAGCCGGGACTAGCGGACAAGAGACCCAGTACTTC
>few|14|TRBD1|TRBV12-3/TRBV12-4|TRBJ2-5
CASSDDRGRLTQYF
TGTGCCAGCAGTGATGACAGGGGGCGTCTGACCCAGTACTTC
>-|15|-|TRBV5-1|TRBJ1-2
CASSLAEGIFYGYTF
TGCGCCAGCAGCTTGGCCGAAGGGATTTTCTATGGCTACACCTTC
>-|15|TRBD1|TRBV4-1|TRBJ2-7
CASSSMTGGLGEQYF
TGCGCCAGCAGCTCCATGACAGGGGGCCTTGGCGAGCAGTACTTC
>-|10|-|TRBV30|TRBJ2-7
CAWSGYEQYF
TGTGCCTGGAGTGGCTACGAGCAGTACTTC
>-|15|TRBD2|TRBV20-1|TRBJ2-1
CSARDLALAGPYQFF
TGCAGTGCTAGAGATCTAGCACTAGCGGGTCCATATCAGTTCTTC
>few|17|TRBD2|TRBV7-2|TRBJ2-5
CASSPGTSGGARETQYF
TGTGCCAGCAGCCCGGGGACTAGCGGGGGGGCCCGAGAGACCCAGTACTTC
>few|13|TRBD1|TRBV29-1|TRBJ1-2
CSVSRGLDYGYTF
TGCAGCGTCTCCAGGGGGCTGGACTATGGCTACACCTTC
>-|17|TRBD1|TRBV20-1|TRBJ2-5
CSARGRTGVVFWETQYF
TGCAGTGCTAGAGGGCGGACAGGGGTGGTTTTTTGGGAGACCCAGTACTTC
>-|16|-|TRBV11-2|TRBJ2-3
CASSSRGAGGTDTQYF
TGTGCCAGCAGCTCCAGGGGGGCCGGAGGCACAGATACGCAGTATTTT
>many|18|TRBD2|TRBV4-1|TRBJ2-3
CASSHQNGLAGGTDTQYF
TGCGCCAGCAGCCACCAAAATGGACTAGCGGGAGGCACAGATACGCAGTATTTT
>many|15|-|TRBV28|TRBJ2-2
CASSLGGFATGELFF
TGTGCCAGCAGTTTAGGCGGATTCGCCACCGGGGAGCTGTTTTTT
>-|11|-|TRBV29-1|TRBJ1-1
CSAVRSTEAFF
TGCAGCGCCGTACGTAGCACTGAAGCTTTCTTT
>few|11|-|TRBV20-1|TRBJ2-7
CSAYREAEQYF
TGCAGTGCCTACAGGGAAGCCGAGCAGTACTTC
>-|17|TRBD1|TRBV29-1|TRBJ2-1
CSVEGAIETGIYNEQFF
TGCAGCGTTGAAGGAGCCATCGAGACAGGGATCTACAATGAGCAGTTCTTC
>many|13|-|TRBV7-2|TRBJ2-5
CASSFGREETQYF
TGTGCCAGCAGCTTCGGCAGGGAAGAGACCCAGTACTTC